The 12 T cell receptor beta chains listed next were all sequenced from one sample in a study of CD8+CD57+ T cells in acquired aplastic anemia. Both TCR beta VDJ combination and CDR3 sequence profiling were carried out. Genomic DNA was the template for this profiling. TCRdb reanalysed the reads using MiXCR and keeps one entry per CDR3 protein. The table shows about 110,000 distinct CDR3 sequences, with around 49% occurring only once. Sequencing was done on a sample of sorted CD4+, CD8+, or CD8+CD57+ T cells (not recorded which) from PBMCs. These receptors were obtained from a human donor in good health, serving as a control.

There are a few counts of this clonotype. The chain carries TRBV10-1 and TRBJ2-3; 10 positions agree with TRBD2. The CDR3 has 14 residues. V was pared by 8 bases and J by 5 bases, with 7 bases of the junction left unmatched. CDR1 and CDR2 from the germline V gene are WNHNN and SYGVQD (reference sequence). CDR3 bases: TGCGCCAGCGGCAGCGGGAGGGCAGGAGATACGCAGTATTTT. Translated: CASGSGRAGDTQYF.

This clonotype was detected ten times or more. The V gene is TRBV24-1, the J gene TRBJ2-3; possible D gene TRBD2, 5 bases. The CDR3 totals 12 residues. The V gene's germline CDR1 is KGHDR and CDR2 SFDVKD. The V gene lost 5 bases and the J gene lost 8 bases, with 10 bases spanning the gap. The CDR3 sequence: CATSGSGGTQYF. The CDR3 DNA follows: TGTGCCACCAGTGGGAGTGGAGGTACGCAGTATTTT.

J is TRBJ2-1 and V is TRBV11-2; TRBD2 might be the D (6 bases). V lost 2 bases and J lost 5, with 10 bases in between. The germline V gene encodes CDR1 SGHAT and CDR2 FQNNGV. This CDR3 has 14 amino acids. CDR3 amino acids: CASSLKAGHNEQFF. The CDR3 nucleotides are TGTGCCAGCAGCTTAAAAGCGGGCCACAATGAGCAGTTCTTC.

This clonotype turned up a few times. This may stem from a read error, because a much larger clone lies one nucleotide away. The chain recombines TRBV25-1 with TRBJ1-2; D may be TRBD1 (6 bases). The CDR3 contains 15 residues. Germline lookup yields CDR1 MGHDK and CDR2 SYGVNS. Trimming left V 6 bases short and J 4 bases short, with 18 bases between. As DNA, the CDR3 is TGTGCCAGCAGCCGGGACATCAGGATGACCTATGGCTACACCTTC. This gives the protein CASSRDIRMTYGYTF.

The rearrangement uses TRBV3-1 and TRBJ1-6; perhaps TRBD1 as D (5 bases). V lost 0 bases to trimming and J lost 10 bases, with 10 bases between them. The CDR3 loop spans 14 amino acids. The germline V gene has CDR1 LGHDT and CDR2 YNNKEL (reference sequence). CDR3 in amino acids: CASSQDWDLSPLHF. The CDR3 nucleotides read TGTGCCAGCAGCCAAGATTGGGACCTGTCACCCCTCCACTTT.

This sequence joins TRBV29-1 and TRBJ1-1, with 7 bases matching TRBD1. The CDR3 has 12 amino acids. Looked up from germline, CDR1 is SQVTM and CDR2 is ANQGSEA. After removal of 4 bases from V and 4 bases from J, the junction contained 3 bases not matched to a gene. The CDR3 is CSVGQGGTEAFF. In DNA form, the CDR3 reads TGCAGCGTTGGCCAGGGGGGCACTGAAGCTTTCTTT.

The gene calls are TRBV5-1 and TRBJ1-2, with no clear D. V was trimmed by 3 bases and J by 8 bases, leaving 11 bases between them. The CDR3 spans 12 residues. From germline, CDR1 is SGHRS and CDR2 YFSETQ. The CDR3, as DNA: TGCGCCAGCAGCTCCCTGGGGAACGGCTACACCTTC. It translates to CASSSLGNGYTF.

J is TRBJ2-3 and V is TRBV7-6; 8 bases align to TRBD1. The trim removed 4 bases at V and 5 bases at J, leaving 8 bases unmatched. The germline gives CDR1 SGHVS, CDR2 FNYEAQ. The CDR3 spans 15 residues. Here the CDR3 DNA reads TGTGCCAGCAGCTCGGGACAGGCGGTGGGAGATACGCAGTATTTT. This codes for CASSSGQAVGDTQYF. The whole variable domain, filled in from reference TRBV7-6 and TRBJ2-3, reads GAGVSQSPRYKVTKRGQDVALRCDPISGHVSLYWYRQALGQGPEFLTYFNYEAQQDKSGLPNDRFSAERPEGSISTLTIQRTEQRDSAMYRCASSSGQAVGDTQYFGPGTRLTVL.

Comment on this clonotype: A junction end diverges from the germline sequence, so it may reflect a read error. The rearrangement uses TRBV29-1 and TRBJ2-2, with D maybe TRBD1 (6 bases). Germline V gene lookup returns CDR1 SQVTM and CDR2 ANQGSEA. CDR3 length equals 14 residues. Here the CDR3 reads CSVETGTNTGELFF. DNA for the CDR3: TGCAGCGTTGAAACAGGGACGAACACTGGGGAGCTGTTTTTT.

The V and J genes are TRBV19 and TRBJ1-5, with D uncertain. Germline assignment: CDR1 LNHDA and CDR2 SQIVND (reference sequence). This CDR3 has 13 residues. Trimming left V 0 bases short and J 5 bases short, with 5 bases between. The CDR3 loop reads CASSIDTDQPQHF. The CDR3 region has the DNA TGTGCCAGTAGTATAGATACCGATCAGCCCCAGCATTTT. Combining the CDR3 with reference TRBV19 and TRBJ1-5 gives the whole variable domain DGGITQSPKYLFRKEGQNVTLSCEQNLNHDAMYWYRQDPGQGLRLIYYSQIVNDFQKGDIAEGYSVSREKKESFPLTVTSAQKNPTAFYLCASSIDTDQPQHFGDGTRLSIL.

The chain employs TRBV25-1 and TRBJ2-7; 7 bases line up with TRBD2. Germline-derived CDR1 and CDR2 are MGHDK and SYGVNS. Trimming at V came to 1 base and at J to 5 bases, leaving 5 bases not matched to a gene. The CDR3 covers 14 residues. The CDR3 reads CASSEWGGKHEQYF. The CDR3 DNA follows: TGTGCCAGCAGTGAATGGGGAGGGAAGCACGAGCAGTACTTC.

For this clonotype: Given a much more abundant clone one base away, this may be a read error. The chain joins TRBV5-1 to TRBJ1-1, with 7 bases that match TRBD1. Germline V gene data show CDR1 as SGHRS and CDR2 as YFSETQ. The CDR3 has 15 residues. The CDR3 region is CASSPDLTGWTGAFF. The CDR3 bases are TGCGCCAGCAGCCCGGATTTGACAGGGTGGACTGGAGCTTTCTTT.